One and the same sample provided the 9 T cell receptor beta chains below, sequenced in a study of early T cells in non-severe SARS-CoV-2 infection. TCRdb redid the calling of the 5' RACE reads with MiXCR, one entry per CDR3 protein. This table has 70,000 to 95,000 distinct CDR3 sequences, roughly a sixth appearing once. Sequenced sample: whole blood. These receptors were collected from an adult who was a healthcare worker with PCR-confirmed SARS-CoV-2 infection or an uninfected control (not recorded which).

The chain carries TRBV5-1 and TRBJ2-3; weak D call: TRBD2 (6 bases). Germline values: CDR1 SGHRS, CDR2 YFSETQ. The V end lost 7 bases, the J end lost 4 bases, and 13 bases lay between the germline ends. This CDR3 is 13 amino acids long. As DNA, the CDR3 is TGCGCCAGCGCCCTCGGGGGACCAGATACGCAGTATTTT. Translated: CASALGGPDTQYF.

This clonotype was recorded at least ten times. The chain combines TRBV5-1 with TRBJ1-1; 7 bases align to TRBD1. The CDR3 is 16 residues long. The germline V gene encodes CDR1 SGHRS and CDR2 YFSETQ. The ends lost 2 bases at V and 0 bases at J; junction bases unmatched: 7. CDR3 DNA: TGCGCCAGCAGCTTACTCGCCGGGACAGTGAACACTGAAGCTTTCTTT. It encodes CASSLLAGTVNTEAFF.

This clonotype occurred a few times. The gene calls are TRBV7-9 and TRBJ2-5, with unresolved D. This CDR3 has 15 amino acids. Trimming left V 4 bases short and J 2 bases short, with 14 bases between. The germline gives CDR1 SEHNR, CDR2 FQNEAQ (reference sequence). This CDR3 reads CASSSPRYSQETQYF. The CDR3 nucleotides are TGTGCCAGCAGCTCGCCCCGGTATTCTCAAGAGACCCAGTACTTC. Complete variable domain (other parts from reference TRBV7-9 and TRBJ2-5): DTGVSQNPRHKITKRGQNVTFRCDPISEHNRLYWYRQTLGQGPEFLTYFQNEAQLEKSRLLSDRFSAERPKGSFSTLEIQRTEQGDSAMYLCASSSPRYSQETQYFGPGTRLLVL.

CDR3 sequence: CASSPPPTGPEATEAFF. The CDR3 DNA is TGTGCCAGCAGCCCACCCCCCACAGGGCCGGAGGCCACTGAAGCTTTCTTT. The genes are TRBV7-9 and TRBJ1-1; D may be TRBD1 (6 bases). The CDR3 runs to 17 residues. Trimming stripped 5 bases from V and 4 bases from J, with 23 bases between. CDR1 is SEHNR, CDR2 FQNEAQ, per germline (reference sequence).

The chain is built from TRBV13 and TRBJ2-1, with 12 bases aligning to TRBD2. The CDR3 is made up of 17 amino acids. Germline V gene data show CDR1 as PRHDT and CDR2 as FYEKMQ (reference sequence). With V trimmed by 3 bases and J by 3 bases, 6 bases remained unmatched. CDR3 residues: CASSFRLAGVGYNEQFF. The DNA of the CDR3 is TGTGCCAGCAGCTTCCGACTAGCGGGAGTGGGCTACAATGAGCAGTTCTTC. Full variable domain (rest looked up from reference TRBV13 and TRBJ2-1): AAGVIQSPRHLIKEKRETATLKCYPIPRHDTVYWYQQGPGQDPQFLISFYEKMQSDKGSIPDRFSAQQFSDYHSELNMSSLELGDSALYFCASSFRLAGVGYNEQFFGPGTRLTVL.

This clonotype was seen a few times. J is TRBJ2-3 and V is TRBV9, with TRBD2 identical over 13 bases. The CDR3 has 19 residues. Germline CDR1 is SGDLS and CDR2 is YYNGEE. The V gene end was trimmed by 5 bases and the J gene end by 2 bases; junction bases not matched to a gene: 14. CDR3 nucleotides: TGTGCCAGCAGTGGAACTAGCGGGAGGGCCGGTTACTCCACAGATACGCAGTATTTT. Amino acid sequence: CASSGTSGRAGYSTDTQYF.

This clonotype was observed a few times. This sequence joins TRBV6-1 and TRBJ2-1, with 9 bases lining up with TRBD2. This CDR3 is built from 14 residues. In germline, CDR1 is MNHNS, CDR2 SASEGT. The trim removed 6 bases at V and 7 bases at J, leaving 7 bases unmatched. The CDR3 region has the DNA TGTGCCAGCAGACTAGCGGGCCCACCGAATGAGCAGTTCTTC. Translation: CASRLAGPPNEQFF.

This clonotype was found a few times. The chain recombines TRBV2 with TRBJ1-5; TRBD1 aligns across 7 bases. The CDR3 runs 14 residues. After removal of 10 bases from V and 3 bases from J, the junction contained 9 bases not matched to a gene. Germline-derived CDR1 and CDR2 are SNHLY and FYNNEI. CDR3 coding DNA: TGTGCCACCGCGCTCGGACAGGACAATCAGCCCCAGCATTTT. Translated, it gives CATALGQDNQPQHF. Drawing the rest from reference TRBV2 and TRBJ1-5, the complete variable domain is EPEVTQTPSHQVTQMGQEVILRCVPISNHLYFYWYRQILGQKVEFLVSFYNNEISEKSEIFDDQFSVERPDGSNFTLKIRSTKLEDSAMYFCATALGQDNQPQHFGDGTRLSIL.

A few counts support this clonotype. The chain links TRBV5-5 to TRBJ2-7; D could derive from TRBD1 or TRBD2 (5 bases each). The V gene's germline CDR1 is SGHKS and CDR2 YYEKEE (reference sequence). The V end lost 0 bases, the J end lost 3 bases, and 13 bases lay between the germline ends. This CDR3 comprises 15 residues. CDR3 nucleotides: TGTGCCAGCAGCTTGGTCGGGGACGGCCGCTACGAGCAGTACTTC. This translates into CASSLVGDGRYEQYF. Combining the CDR3 with reference TRBV5-5 and TRBJ2-7 gives the whole variable domain DAGVTQSPTHLIKTRGQQVTLRCSPISGHKSVSWYQQVLGQGPQFIFQYYEKEERGRGNFPDRFSARQFPNYSSELNVNALLLGDSALYLCASSLVGDGRYEQYFGPGTRLTVT.